The entry below describes one TCR beta chain. The antigen is unknown. The method was immunoSEQ multiplex PCR; TCRdb's version includes in-frame clones alone and lacks a portion of them. This repertoire shows a few hundred thousand clones, about nine tenths found once; its top ten account for approximately 1.9%. The data derive from a study of Ad26.COV2.S vaccination and SARS-CoV-2 variants. Across the whole study: Sample donor was a member of the COV1001 Ad26.COV2.S trial arm. General study points: The study found similar non-spike TCR breadth in vaccine and placebo recipients. Those who received the vaccine showed greater spike-specific TCR breadth than those given placebo.

This sample's treatment: around 19 received Ad26.COV2.S at low or high dose, single or two shots; several received placebo; per-sample allocation not given. All samples were drawn on day 63, counting from the first vaccine or placebo injection. The sample came from a Boston adult aged 18-55 years. The input for sequencing was peripheral blood, taken in a trial of Ad26.COV2.S vaccine versus placebo. The TCR originated in a person between 18 and 65 years old who received the Ad26.COV2.S COVID-19 vaccine or a placebo.

The DNA for the CDR3 is TGTGCCAGCGGACTAGCGGGAGGTTATGAGCAGTTCTTC. Its translation: CASGLAGGYEQFF. The rearrangement links TRBV5-4 to TRBJ2-1; 14 nucleotides align to TRBD2. The junction had 2 bases not matched to a gene; V was cut back by 7 bases and J by 8 bases. There are 13 residues in the CDR3. Germline CDR1 is SGHNT and CDR2 is YYREEE (reference sequence).